The clone carrying this T cell receptor (beta chain) has ten or more counts. Antigen specificity is unknown. Then a second PCR, running about 6 to 12 cycles, was carried out with a sample-barcoded 5' primer and a J-beta primer mix. TCRdb reprocessed the 5' RACE reads via MiXCR and lists one record per CDR3 protein. The table records about 1.5 million distinct CDR3 sequences, less than 45% of them present only once. Investigators took approximately 9.4 milliliters of peripheral blood from every donor. The authors extracted at least 6 micrograms of total RNA per sample. These data are taken from a study of blood T cells in healthy people across ages. Findings and limits, study-wide: Donor CMV status was unknown, possibly confounding expanded clonotype changes. In long-lived donors, naive CD4+ cell counts and diversity exceeded those of aged donors.

This CDR3 spans 17 amino acids. With V trimmed by 0 bases and J by 1 base, 10 bases remained unmatched. The germline gives CDR1 SGDLS, CDR2 YYNGEE. Sequencing input: blood. The chain combines TRBV9 with TRBJ2-7; 7 nucleotides match TRBD2. The TCR comes from a woman under 30 in good health. The CDR3 is CASSVAPGGSGSYEQYF. CDR3 bases: TGTGCCAGCAGCGTAGCTCCGGGCGGGAGTGGGTCCTACGAGCAGTACTTC.